The 20 T cell receptor beta chains presented below share a single source sample, sequenced in a study of Tregs in tolerant kidney transplant recipients. Produced via immunoSEQ multiplex PCR; TCRdb's table is partial and in-frame only. The sample shows roughly 32,000 clones, and 7.6% sits with its ten largest clones. This specimen consisted of CD8+ T cells from blood, obtained before the transplant. These receptors were obtained from a human donor who received a combined kidney and bone marrow transplant.

Details on this clone: The read halts 3 residues ahead of the CDR3 end, with the missing end drawn from the germline J gene. The gene calls are TRBV18 and TRBJ2-5; D remains ambiguous. Deletions cut 0 bases from V and 3 bases from J, with 8 bases between. Germline CDR1 reads KGHSH; CDR2 reads LQKENI. The CDR3 has 14 residues. Partial CDR3 DNA: TGTGCCAGCTCACCACCGGCCTCAGAAGAGACC. This sequence encodes CASSPPASEET. The complete CDR3 protein is CASSPPASEETQYF.

The CDR3 bases that were read are TGTGCCAGCAGCTTAGCCAGGACAGAGACCGGGGAG. This gives the protein CASSLARTETGE. The CDR3, in full, reads CASSLARTETGELFF. V and J are TRBV7-8 and TRBJ2-2; possible D gene TRBD1, 6 bases. The CDR3 goes on 3 residues after the read ends, and that part is filled in from the germline J gene. CDR3 length: 15 amino acids. Looked up from germline, CDR1 is SGHVS and CDR2 is FQNEAQ. Trimming removed 0 bases from V and 5 bases from J, with 10 bases in between.

Regarding this clone: The CDR3 end lies 3 residues beyond the end of the read and is filled in from the germline J gene. The chain recombines TRBV2 with TRBJ1-4, with unresolved D. Between the trimmed V and J ends, which lost 4 bases and 0 bases, there was a span of 6 bases. Germline V lookup: CDR1 SNHLY, CDR2 FYNNEI. This CDR3 comprises 14 residues. The CDR3: CASSVSATNEKLFF. The covered CDR3 bases are TGTGCCAGCAGTGTCTCCGCAACTAATGAAAAA. Drawing the rest from reference TRBV2 and TRBJ1-4, the complete variable domain is EPEVTQTPSHQVTQMGQEVILRCVPISNHLYFYWYRQILGQKVEFLVSFYNNEISEKSEIFDDQFSVERPDGSNFTLKIRSTKLEDSAMYFCASSVSATNEKLFFGSGTQLSVL.

On this clone itself: The sequenced fragment ends 3 residues before the CDR3 boundary, so the rest is inferred from the germline J gene. The V gene is TRBV7-6, the J gene TRBJ1-6; possible D gene TRBD1, 6 bases. The CDR3 is 15 amino acids. Germline V gene data show CDR1 as SGHVS and CDR2 as FNYEAQ. Trimming took 1 base from V and 7 from J, leaving 11 bases between them. The CDR3: CASSLEQGTNSPLHF. The sequenced CDR3 bases are TGTGCCAGCAGCTTAGAGCAGGGGACCAATTCACCC.

Incomplete CDR3 DNA: TGTGCCTCGACGCGGGCCAGCCCGCTGGGC. Protein sequence: CASTRASPLG. In full, the CDR3 reads CASTRASPLGYTF. The chain recombines TRBV2 with TRBJ1-2; D uncertain. The read halts 3 residues ahead of the CDR3 end, with the missing end drawn from the germline J gene. CDR1 SNHLY and CDR2 FYNNEI come from the germline V gene. The CDR3 covers 13 residues.

As for this clone: The read comes to an end 3 residues before the CDR3 does, leaving the germline J gene to fill in the end. The chain recombines TRBV13 with TRBJ2-7; the D is unclear. The CDR3 is 14 residues long. V was pared by 4 bases and J by 3 bases, with 13 bases between. The germline CDR1 and CDR2 sequences are PRHDT and FYEKMQ (reference sequence). The sequenced part of the CDR3 DNA is TGTGCCAGCAGCTCGCGGTTAGAGGACTACGAG. Its protein is CASSSRLEDYE. The CDR3 reads in full as CASSSRLEDYEQYF.

The chain's CDR3 is CASSSGTDTEAFF. CDR3 DNA, as far as it was read: TGTGCCAGCAGCTCCGGGACAGACACTGAA. V gene TRBV7-8 combines with J gene TRBJ1-1, with TRBD1 matching 7 bases. Read data end 3 residues before the CDR3 end; the end is taken from the germline J gene. This CDR3 spans 13 amino acids. Germline CDR1 is SGHVS and CDR2 is FQNEAQ. The V gene end was trimmed by 4 bases and the J gene end by 3 bases; junction bases not matched to a gene: 2.

About this clone: The read finishes 3 residues shy of the CDR3 end, and the germline J gene is used to complete it. The chain is built from TRBV7-2 and TRBJ2-1; 8 nucleotides align to TRBD2. This CDR3 contains 15 residues. J was trimmed by 6 bases and V by 1 base; bases with no gene match: 5. CDR1 and CDR2 (germline): SGHTA, FQGNSA. CDR3 DNA, as far as it was read: TGTGCCAGCAGCTTAGGAGTGACTAGCGCCAATGAG. Encoded protein: CASSLGVTSANE. The whole CDR3 sequence is CASSLGVTSANEQFF.

Worth noting for this clone: The sequenced fragment ends 3 residues before the CDR3 boundary, so the rest is inferred from the germline J gene. The V and J genes are TRBV6-1 and TRBJ2-2, with 9 positions matching TRBD1. The CDR3 has 15 residues. CDR1 and CDR2 from the germline V gene are MNHNS and SASEGT. J gave up 3 bases and V 4 bases, and 3 bases lay outside the gene matches. CDR3 amino acids: CASSGDRADTGELFF. The part of the CDR3 DNA that was read is TGTGCCAGCAGTGGGGACAGGGCGGACACCGGGGAG.

Remarks on this clone: The read comes to an end 3 residues before the CDR3 does, leaving the germline J gene to fill in the end. The gene calls are TRBV6-1 and TRBJ1-1; D might be TRBD1 (5 bases). In germline, CDR1 is MNHNS, CDR2 SASEGT. Trimming removed 3 bases at V and 1 base at J, with 12 bases between. The CDR3 has 15 amino acids. The DNA read from the CDR3 is TGTGCCAGCAGTGAGCAGACAGTGGAGAACACTGAA. Residues: CASSEQTVENTE. The full CDR3 protein reads CASSEQTVENTEAFF.

Comment on this clone: With the read ending 3 residues before the CDR3 end, the germline J gene is used to fill in that end. V and J are TRBV30 and TRBJ1-6; 7 nucleotides line up with TRBD1. The J segment lost 1 base and the V segment lost 4 bases, leaving 4 bases of the junction unmatched. This CDR3 spans 15 amino acids. CDR1 is GTSNPN, CDR2 SVGIG, per germline (reference sequence). The part of the CDR3 DNA that was read is TGTGCCTGGATGCCAGGGGGATCCTATAATTCACCC. It is translated as CAWMPGGSYNSP. The CDR3 reads in full as CAWMPGGSYNSPLHF.

Comment on this clone: From the germline J gene comes the end of the CDR3, since the read stops 3 residues before it. The rearrangement links TRBV7-9 to TRBJ1-1; 8 bases line up with TRBD1. The length of the CDR3 is 14 residues. V gave up 5 bases and J gave up 5 bases; unmatched junction bases: 7. Per the germline V gene, CDR1 is SEHNR and CDR2 is FQNEAQ (reference sequence). Partial CDR3 DNA: TGTGCCAGCAGCGTCGACAGGGGAGGAACTGAA. Its protein is CASSVDRGGTE. The full CDR3 protein is CASSVDRGGTEAFF.

In the case of this clone: The CDR3 is cut off 3 residues early in the read; its end comes from the germline J gene. This chain connects TRBV11-2 to TRBJ2-7; 7 nucleotides line up with TRBD1. J gave up 6 bases and V 1 base, and 6 bases lay outside the gene matches. The V gene's germline CDR1 is SGHAT and CDR2 FQNNGV. CDR3 length: 14 residues. CDR3 DNA (partial): TGTGCCAGCAGCTTAGCAGGGACAGAGGTCGAG. It translates to CASSLAGTEVE. The CDR3 in its entirety is CASSLAGTEVEQYF.

Note on this clone: The CDR3 end lies 3 residues beyond the end of the read and is filled in from the germline J gene. The rearrangement uses TRBV5-6 and TRBJ1-6; TRBD1 matches 7 bases. This CDR3 comprises 15 residues. V lost 1 base, J lost 7 bases, and 5 bases stayed unmatched. In germline, CDR1 is SGHDT, CDR2 YYEEEE. This CDR3 reads CASSLNRQGNSPLHF. Incomplete CDR3 DNA: TGTGCCAGCAGCTTGAACCGACAGGGAAATTCACCC.

Turning to this clone: The read comes to an end 3 residues before the CDR3 does, leaving the germline J gene to fill in the end. The chain is built from TRBV7-9 and TRBJ2-7; TRBD1 agrees at 7 bases. This CDR3 has 13 amino acids. With V trimmed by 4 bases and J by 3 bases, 3 bases remained unmatched. CDR1 and CDR2 (germline): SEHNR, FQNEAQ (reference sequence). Incomplete CDR3 DNA: TGTGCCAGCAGCTCGACAGGGAGCTACGAG. Translated: CASSSTGSYE. The whole CDR3 protein reads CASSSTGSYEQYF.

Details on this clone: With the read ending 3 residues before the CDR3 end, the germline J gene is used to fill in that end. The chain recombines TRBV29-1 with TRBJ2-1; 7 bases line up with TRBD1. In germline, CDR1 is SQVTM, CDR2 ANQGSEA. This CDR3 is built from 17 residues. V lost 4 bases, J lost 1 base, and 13 bases stayed unmatched. CDR3 amino acids: CSVVRPGQHQSYNEQFF. Partial CDR3 DNA: TGCAGCGTTGTTCGTCCGGGACAGCACCAATCCTACAATGAG.

Details on this clone: The read falls 3 residues short of the CDR3 end, and the missing part is taken from the germline J gene. J is TRBJ1-5 and V is TRBV7-9; D perhaps matches TRBD1 (6 bases). V lost 4 bases, J lost 1 base, and 8 bases lay in between. Germline V CDR1 and CDR2: SEHNR, FQNEAQ (reference sequence). The CDR3 has 14 residues. Incomplete CDR3 DNA: TGTGCCAGCAGCTCTGACAGGAGCAATCAGCCC. Its translation: CASSSDRSNQP. The whole CDR3 sequence is CASSSDRSNQPQHF.

A note on this clone: The read ends 3 residues shy of where the CDR3 ends; the end is completed using the germline J gene. V usage is TRBV2 and J usage is TRBJ2-7; D is perhaps TRBD1 (6 bases). The CDR3 length is 13 residues. V lost 5 bases and J 3 bases, leaving 11 bases between the germline ends. Germline lookup yields CDR1 SNHLY and CDR2 FYNNEI. CDR3 region: CASSPQGIYEQYF. Partial CDR3 DNA: TGTGCCAGCAGTCCACAGGGAATCTACGAG. The full variable domain, its missing parts supplied by reference TRBV2 and TRBJ2-7, is EPEVTQTPSHQVTQMGQEVILRCVPISNHLYFYWYRQILGQKVEFLVSFYNNEISEKSEIFDDQFSVERPDGSNFTLKIRSTKLEDSAMYFCASSPQGIYEQYFGPGTRLTVT.

As to this clone: The sequence runs out 3 residues before the end of the CDR3; the remainder is reconstructed from the germline J gene. This chain uses TRBV19 with TRBJ1-2, with 8 bases that match TRBD1. J lost 0 bases, V lost 6 bases, and 9 bases had no gene match. CDR1 and CDR2 from the germline V gene are LNHDA and SQIVND (reference sequence). This CDR3 has 16 residues. CDR3 sequence reads: CASSQTGAPTNYGYTF. Partial CDR3 DNA: TGTGCCAGTAGCCAGACAGGGGCTCCGACTAACTATGGC. Full variable domain (rest looked up from reference TRBV19 and TRBJ1-2): DGGITQSPKYLFRKEGQNVTLSCEQNLNHDAMYWYRQDPGQGLRLIYYSQIVNDFQKGDIAEGYSVSREKKESFPLTVTSAQKNPTAFYLCASSQTGAPTNYGYTFGSGTRLTVV.

A note on this clone: The read ends 3 residues early relative to the CDR3; the germline J gene fills the gap. The rearrangement joins TRBV2 to TRBJ2-1; TRBD2 might be the D (6 bases). The germline CDR1 and CDR2 sequences are SNHLY and FYNNEI. V lost 4 bases and J 1 base, leaving 11 bases between the germline ends. There are 15 residues in the CDR3. The sequenced part of the CDR3 DNA is TGTGCCAGCAGTGGGGGACTCCCTTCCTACAATGAG. Translated, it gives CASSGGLPSYNE. The CDR3 in full is CASSGGLPSYNEQFF.